The T cell receptor (beta chain) described here comes from a study of CD8 T cells in Susac syndrome (dated by TCRdb to the late 2010s). For context, the study as a whole: Repertoire sequencing was used to test whether CD8+ T cell activation and differentiation in Susac syndrome was antigen driven. The study compared CD8+ T cell repertoire clonality among about a dozen healthy donors, around 14 Susac syndrome patients and about 16 multiple sclerosis patients.

High-throughput TCR beta sequencing profiled peripheral blood CD8+ and CD4+ T cells from healthy donors, Susac syndrome patients and multiple sclerosis patients. Multiple sclerosis controls were treatment-naive patients with stable or active relapsing-remitting disease fulfilling revised McDonald criteria. Bulk CD8+ and CD4+ T cells were purified magnetically by negative isolation, whereas CD8+ TEMRA cells were enriched by FACS. Blood was drawn into EDTA tubes, processed within 24 hours, and PBMCs were isolated by density gradient centrifugation. PBMCs intended for TCR sequencing were cryopreserved in liquid nitrogen and were subsequently thawed in a 37 degrees C water bath. The sorted or isolated CD4+, CD8+ and CD8+ TEMRA cells reached a purity of at least 90%. A remark on this clonotype: Its target antigen remains unknown. The record has no base qualities; no much larger clone is one base away.

Points the paper makes about the study in general: The TCR sequencing and HLA analysis was acknowledged to have included a relatively small number of individuals.

The CDR3 covers 11 residues, taking in both the cysteine and the phenylalanine. The only DNA kept is the CDR3, 33 bases in frame from the first base. V is pared back by 5 bases and J by 6 bases, with 8 bases lying between the germline termini. CDR1 and CDR2, per the germline V gene, are MDHEN and SYDVKM. RNA was extracted using the RNeasy kit, and about 0.5 to 1 microgram was reverse transcribed with random hexamers. The immunoSEQ multiplex PCR assay, which covers 54 Vbeta and 13 Jbeta segments, was used to amplify TCR beta CDR3 regions. PCR amplification bias was corrected using a synthetic template baseline for primer optimization and computational correction. The paper's processing steps were these. Reads were annotated to V, D and J genes per IMGT and analyzed with immunoSEQ Analyzer, keeping only productive sequences. Clonality was calculated as one minus the Shannon entropy normalized by log2 of the number of productive unique sequences. Public and private clones were assessed among the 100 most prevalent clones of each patient and control. Clones were defined as Susac-specific when absent from the healthy and MS cohorts, from roughly 1,100 published viral clones and from other ImmuneACCESS disease sequences. TCRdb's own reprocessing of the public reads used fastp at Q25 and MiXCR and kept productive beta chains. Rows with one shared CDR3 protein collapse into an entry with the most common genes and DNA. The V and J calls shown here were made by TCRdb, not taken from the authors' results. The sample records about 130,000 distinct CDR3 sequences, around nine tenths of which are singletons. The ten most abundant clones make up around 0.24% of the sample.

The receptor comes from a human donor with multiple sclerosis. Material for sequencing was CD8+ T cells from PBMCs. Recombination joined TRBV28 with TRBJ2-7; no D gene is confidently identified. The bases read TGTGCCAGCAGTGGCGCGCGCGAGCAGTACTTC. Its protein is CASSGAREQYF.